These 23 T cell receptor beta chains originate from one sample sequenced in a study of cytomegalovirus exposure and HLA in healthy donors. Both 60 Vbeta primers and 13 Jbeta primers went into the PCR. This table comes from immunoSEQ multiplex PCR, and its TCRdb copy is limited to in-frame clones, with some not included. The sample lists roughly 170,000 clones; under 85% were seen once. Input material: PBMCs. Receptor source: a man in his forties or fifties in good health and CMV-seronegative.

The chain couples TRBV25-1 to TRBJ2-5, with 8 bases that match TRBD2. This CDR3 comprises 14 residues. V gave up 7 bases and J gave up 4 bases; unmatched junction bases: 8. Germline-derived CDR1 and CDR2 are MGHDK and SYGVNS. CDR3 DNA: TGTGCCAGCAAACACCCGGGAGGGCCAGAGACCCAGTACTTC. Translated: CASKHPGGPETQYF.

This clone appeared a single time. The J gene is TRBJ2-1, the V gene TRBV7-3; 14 positions agree with TRBD2. Looked up from germline, CDR1 is SGHTA and CDR2 is FQGTGA. The trim removed 4 bases at V and 10 bases at J, leaving 9 bases unmatched. This CDR3 has 16 amino acids. In DNA, the CDR3 is TGTGCCAGCAGCTCGGGACTAGCGGGAGTGGTGGTCGAGCAGTTCTTC. Its protein product is CASSSGLAGVVVEQFF.

The chain has TRBV18 and TRBJ2-5, with 13 bases lining up with TRBD2. This CDR3 region has 19 residues. The V segment lost 3 bases and the J segment 6 bases; nucleotides outside the gene matches: 16. The germline CDR1 and CDR2 sequences are KGHSH and LQKENI. The CDR3 is CASSPIPGLAGLKGKTQYF. DNA for the CDR3: TGTGCCAGCTCACCCATACCGGGACTAGCGGGACTCAAGGGAAAGACCCAGTACTTC.

J is TRBJ1-2 and V is TRBV4-3; weak D call: TRBD1 (6 bases). V was shortened by 0 bases and J by 7 bases, with 12 bases between the two germline ends. From germline, CDR1 is LGHNA and CDR2 YSLEER. This CDR3 comprises 14 residues. CDR3 protein: CASSQDLRGIGYTF. Written as DNA, the CDR3 is TGCGCCAGCAGCCAAGATTTAAGGGGGATTGGCTACACCTTC.

The chain carries TRBV19 and TRBJ2-7; 8 nucleotides line up with TRBD1. Germline V lookup: CDR1 LNHDA, CDR2 SQIVND (reference sequence). Germline trimming cut 4 bases from V and 2 bases from J; bases unmatched to any gene: 1. The length of the CDR3 is 13 residues. DNA of the CDR3: TGTGCCAGTAGTACGGACAGGGCCTACGAGCAGTACTTC. This gives the protein CASSTDRAYEQYF.

In this sample, this clone turned up a few times. The CDR3 DNA sequence: TGTGCCAGCAGCAACCGACAGGGGACTAATGAAAAACTGTTTTTT. Protein product: CASSNRQGTNEKLFF. The gene calls are TRBV11-1 and TRBJ1-4, with 8 bases aligning to TRBD1. Trimming cost V 5 bases and J 2 bases; bases outside gene matches: 4. This CDR3 is 15 amino acids long. CDR1 and CDR2 (germline): SGHAT, FQDESV (reference sequence).

This clone was seen only once. The J gene is TRBJ1-6, the V gene TRBV30, with TRBD1 matching 9 bases. Germline CDR1 reads GTSNPN; CDR2 reads SVGIG (reference sequence). There are 15 residues in the CDR3. With 3 bases clipped from V and 7 bases from J, the junction kept 7 bases outside the gene matches. CDR3 nucleotides: TGTGCCTGGAGCCTCCGGGACAGGGTGAATTCACCCCTCCACTTT. Translation gives CAWSLRDRVNSPLHF.

The genes are TRBV5-1 and TRBJ2-1, with TRBD2 matching over 9 bases. V lost 1 base, J lost 10 bases, and 6 bases stayed unmatched. The CDR3 totals 14 residues. Germline CDR1 and CDR2: SGHRS and YFSETQ. The DNA for the CDR3 is TGCGCCAGCAGCTTGACTAGCGGGTCTAGAGAGCAGTTCTTC. Translated, it gives CASSLTSGSREQFF. Full variable domain (remainder filled in from reference TRBV5-1 and TRBJ2-1): KAGVTQTPRYLIKTRGQQVTLSCSPISGHRSVSWYQQTPGQGLQFLFEYFSETQRNKGNFPGRFSGRQFSNSRSEMNVSTLELGDSALYLCASSLTSGSREQFFGPGTRLTVL.

A few counts support this clone. The chain has TRBV28 and TRBJ2-7; 11 bases match TRBD2. Germline V lookup: CDR1 MDHEN, CDR2 SYDVKM. The CDR3 length is 16 residues. V lost 4 bases to trimming and J lost 2 bases; unmatched junction nucleotides: 7. The CDR3 loop reads CASSSLLAGGPYEQYF. The DNA for the CDR3 is TGTGCCAGCAGTTCCTTATTAGCGGGAGGGCCCTACGAGCAGTACTTC. Together with reference TRBV28 and TRBJ2-7, the CDR3 gives the full variable domain: DVKVTQSSRYLVKRTGEKVFLECVQDMDHENMFWYRQDPGLGLRLIYFSYDVKMKEKGDIPEGYSVSREKKERFSLILESASTNQTSMYLCASSSLLAGGPYEQYFGPGTRLTVT.

This clone has more than one count but fewer than ten. V and J are TRBV7-9 and TRBJ1-1; TRBD1 agrees at 8 bases. CDR3 length equals 12 residues. Germline V lookup: CDR1 SEHNR, CDR2 FQNEAQ (reference sequence). After removal of 5 bases from V and 8 bases from J, the junction contained 4 bases not matched to a gene. DNA for the CDR3: TGTGCCAGCAGCGTAGGGGACAGGGAAGCTTTCTTT. Translating gives CASSVGDREAFF.

There are a few counts of this clone. The rearrangement uses TRBV5-8 and TRBJ2-7; D not certain. CDR1 is SGHTS and CDR2 is YDEGEE in the germline V gene. V was pared by 2 bases and J by 2 bases, with 8 bases between. This CDR3 has 13 amino acids. CDR3 protein: CASSLDGAYEQYF. DNA for the CDR3: TGTGCCAGCAGCTTAGACGGAGCCTACGAGCAGTACTTC. Looking up the rest from reference TRBV5-8 and TRBJ2-7 gives the full variable domain: EAGVTQSPTHLIKTRGQQATLRCSPISGHTSVYWYQQALGLGLQFLLWYDEGEERNRGNFPPRFSGRQFPNYSSELNVNALELEDSALYLCASSLDGAYEQYFGPGTRLTVT.

V gene TRBV18 combines with J gene TRBJ2-5; perhaps TRBD1 as D (5 bases). V gave up 5 bases and J gave up 4 bases, with 14 bases separating them. CDR3 size: 14 residues. The germline CDR1 and CDR2 sequences are KGHSH and LQKENI. CDR3 sequence: CASSGAGFGETQYF. The CDR3 nucleotides read TGTGCCAGCTCAGGGGCAGGGTTCGGAGAGACCCAGTACTTC.

This clone showed up just once. The V gene is TRBV28, the J gene TRBJ1-1; TRBD1 matches at 8 bases. The J segment lost 3 bases and the V segment lost 3 bases, leaving 6 bases of the junction unmatched. The germline V gene has CDR1 MDHEN and CDR2 SYDVKM. The length of the CDR3 is 15 residues. The CDR3 bases are TGTGCCAGCAGTTTCGGCAGGGGGCGCGACACTGAAGCTTTCTTT. It encodes CASSFGRGRDTEAFF.

V gene TRBV19 combines with J gene TRBJ1-1; 9 positions match TRBD1. Germline V gives CDR1 LNHDA, CDR2 SQIVND (reference sequence). This CDR3 comprises 15 residues. J lost 8 bases, V lost 10 bases, and 17 bases had no gene match. CDR3 sequence reads: CATIQRDREASEAFF. As DNA, the CDR3 is TGTGCCACCATACAAAGGGACAGGGAGGCCTCAGAAGCTTTCTTT.

The chain couples TRBV6-6 to TRBJ1-2; 10 bases are a match to TRBD1. V was pared by 6 bases and J by 1 base, with 2 bases of the junction left unmatched. This CDR3 is 14 amino acids long. CDR1 and CDR2 (germline): MNHNY, SVGAGI (reference sequence). Here the CDR3 DNA reads TGTGCCAGCAGAGGACAGGGGGATAACTATGGCTACACCTTC. This codes for CASRGQGDNYGYTF.

The V gene is TRBV9, the J gene TRBJ2-6; D perhaps matches TRBD1 (5 bases). Germline V gives CDR1 SGDLS, CDR2 YYNGEE. Deletions cut 0 bases from V and 0 bases from J, with 7 bases between. CDR3 size: 16 residues. The CDR3 nucleotides are TGTGCCAGCAGCGTAGTTCAGGGCTCTGGGGCCAACGTCCTGACTTTC. It codes for CASSVVQGSGANVLTF.

This clone was observed once. The same CDR3 can be traced to other DNA sequences in this sample. V is TRBV6-1 and J is TRBJ2-5; D might be TRBD1 (5 bases). V was clipped by 6 bases and J by 5 bases, with 16 bases between them. Germline CDR1 MNHNS, CDR2 SASEGT. This CDR3 is 14 amino acids long. The CDR3: CASSRQPQGETQYF. CDR3 coding DNA: TGTGCCAGCAGCAGACAGCCACAAGGGGAGACCCAGTACTTC.

J is TRBJ2-7 and V is TRBV9, with TRBD2 matching over 16 bases. The length of the CDR3 is 19 residues. V gave up 3 bases and J gave up 3 bases; unmatched junction bases: 12. From germline, CDR1 is SGDLS and CDR2 YYNGEE. The DNA for the CDR3 is TGTGCCAGCAGCGCGAATCCGGGACTAGCGGGAGGGATGCTCTACGAGCAGTACTTC. This encodes CASSANPGLAGGMLYEQYF.

This clone was counted a few times. The V and J genes are TRBV6-5 and TRBJ1-4; D not certain. CDR1 and CDR2 (germline): MNHEY, SVGAGI. The CDR3 is 13 residues long. V lost 0 bases, J lost 8 bases, and 7 bases lay in between. The chain's CDR3 is CASSYSSAEKLFF. In DNA, the CDR3 is TGTGCCAGCAGTTACTCGAGTGCGGAAAAACTGTTTTTT.

The V and J genes are TRBV11-2 and TRBJ2-6; 7 nucleotides line up with TRBD1. Germline loops: CDR1 SGHAT, CDR2 FQNNGV. The CDR3 sequence is 18 residues long. Trimming took 5 bases from V and 5 from J; bases not matched to a gene: 15. CDR3 sequence: CASSPFSFRQGRANVLTF. The CDR3 DNA is TGTGCCAGCAGCCCCTTTTCCTTTCGACAGGGTCGGGCCAACGTCCTGACTTTC.

This clone turned up a few times. This sequence joins TRBV28 and TRBJ1-1; D gene unclear. The V end lost 0 bases, the J end lost 11 bases, and 13 bases lay between the germline ends. This CDR3 comprises 13 residues. CDR1 and CDR2 from the germline V gene are MDHEN and SYDVKM. The CDR3 sequence is CASSLWADFLAFF. CDR3 nucleotide sequence: TGTGCCAGCAGTTTATGGGCCGATTTTTTGGCTTTCTTT.

This clone was counted once. The chain links TRBV6-4 to TRBJ1-1; D is unresolved. The V and J ends lost 4 bases and 3 bases respectively, with 12 bases between them. Germline assignment: CDR1 MRHNA and CDR2 SNTAGT. This CDR3 comprises 14 residues. The CDR3 DNA reads as TGTGCCAGCAGTGCTGTCCCCGGGGACACTGAAGCTTTCTTT. Residues: CASSAVPGDTEAFF.

This clone appeared a single time. V usage is TRBV18 and J usage is TRBJ2-2; tentative D call: TRBD1 (6 bases). Germline V lookup: CDR1 KGHSH, CDR2 LQKENI. V was trimmed by 4 bases and J by 4 bases, leaving 10 bases between them. The CDR3 length is 14 residues. The CDR3 loop is CASSLGQLTGELFF. The CDR3 DNA follows: TGTGCCAGCTCACTCGGACAGCTCACCGGGGAGCTGTTTTTT.